This TCR beta chain was documented in a study of T cells in Graves' hyperthyroidism and ophthalmopathy. Study background: The initial diagnosis was the point when peripheral blood was collected, ahead of any treatment. Findings and caveats of the study: Most thyroid-expanded clonotypes above 0.001 were also found in blood.

Amplified regions were TCR beta CDR3 sequences from RNA transcripts. Initially, a first-round RT-PCR of the TCR CDR3 employed the HTBI primer set. TCRdb reprocessed the multiplex PCR reads with MiXCR, giving one entry per CDR3 protein. The table records about half a million distinct CDR3 sequences, around a quarter of them present only once. Germline values: CDR1 MNHNS, CDR2 SASEGT. The CDR3 extends over 14 amino acids. The V and J ends lost 1 base and 2 bases respectively, with 6 bases between them. Lactation, pregnancy, other autoimmune disease or uncontrolled infection excluded patients. This clonotype has ten or more counts. The target antigen is unknown.

The TCR comes from a woman in her twenties or thirties with Graves' ophthalmopathy. Sequences were obtained from blood. The chain employs TRBV6-1 and TRBJ1-3; a weak D match, TRBD1 (5 bases). CDR3 sequence: CASSEGQTGNTIYF. The CDR3, as DNA: TGTGCCAGCAGTGAAGGACAGACTGGAAACACCATATATTTT.